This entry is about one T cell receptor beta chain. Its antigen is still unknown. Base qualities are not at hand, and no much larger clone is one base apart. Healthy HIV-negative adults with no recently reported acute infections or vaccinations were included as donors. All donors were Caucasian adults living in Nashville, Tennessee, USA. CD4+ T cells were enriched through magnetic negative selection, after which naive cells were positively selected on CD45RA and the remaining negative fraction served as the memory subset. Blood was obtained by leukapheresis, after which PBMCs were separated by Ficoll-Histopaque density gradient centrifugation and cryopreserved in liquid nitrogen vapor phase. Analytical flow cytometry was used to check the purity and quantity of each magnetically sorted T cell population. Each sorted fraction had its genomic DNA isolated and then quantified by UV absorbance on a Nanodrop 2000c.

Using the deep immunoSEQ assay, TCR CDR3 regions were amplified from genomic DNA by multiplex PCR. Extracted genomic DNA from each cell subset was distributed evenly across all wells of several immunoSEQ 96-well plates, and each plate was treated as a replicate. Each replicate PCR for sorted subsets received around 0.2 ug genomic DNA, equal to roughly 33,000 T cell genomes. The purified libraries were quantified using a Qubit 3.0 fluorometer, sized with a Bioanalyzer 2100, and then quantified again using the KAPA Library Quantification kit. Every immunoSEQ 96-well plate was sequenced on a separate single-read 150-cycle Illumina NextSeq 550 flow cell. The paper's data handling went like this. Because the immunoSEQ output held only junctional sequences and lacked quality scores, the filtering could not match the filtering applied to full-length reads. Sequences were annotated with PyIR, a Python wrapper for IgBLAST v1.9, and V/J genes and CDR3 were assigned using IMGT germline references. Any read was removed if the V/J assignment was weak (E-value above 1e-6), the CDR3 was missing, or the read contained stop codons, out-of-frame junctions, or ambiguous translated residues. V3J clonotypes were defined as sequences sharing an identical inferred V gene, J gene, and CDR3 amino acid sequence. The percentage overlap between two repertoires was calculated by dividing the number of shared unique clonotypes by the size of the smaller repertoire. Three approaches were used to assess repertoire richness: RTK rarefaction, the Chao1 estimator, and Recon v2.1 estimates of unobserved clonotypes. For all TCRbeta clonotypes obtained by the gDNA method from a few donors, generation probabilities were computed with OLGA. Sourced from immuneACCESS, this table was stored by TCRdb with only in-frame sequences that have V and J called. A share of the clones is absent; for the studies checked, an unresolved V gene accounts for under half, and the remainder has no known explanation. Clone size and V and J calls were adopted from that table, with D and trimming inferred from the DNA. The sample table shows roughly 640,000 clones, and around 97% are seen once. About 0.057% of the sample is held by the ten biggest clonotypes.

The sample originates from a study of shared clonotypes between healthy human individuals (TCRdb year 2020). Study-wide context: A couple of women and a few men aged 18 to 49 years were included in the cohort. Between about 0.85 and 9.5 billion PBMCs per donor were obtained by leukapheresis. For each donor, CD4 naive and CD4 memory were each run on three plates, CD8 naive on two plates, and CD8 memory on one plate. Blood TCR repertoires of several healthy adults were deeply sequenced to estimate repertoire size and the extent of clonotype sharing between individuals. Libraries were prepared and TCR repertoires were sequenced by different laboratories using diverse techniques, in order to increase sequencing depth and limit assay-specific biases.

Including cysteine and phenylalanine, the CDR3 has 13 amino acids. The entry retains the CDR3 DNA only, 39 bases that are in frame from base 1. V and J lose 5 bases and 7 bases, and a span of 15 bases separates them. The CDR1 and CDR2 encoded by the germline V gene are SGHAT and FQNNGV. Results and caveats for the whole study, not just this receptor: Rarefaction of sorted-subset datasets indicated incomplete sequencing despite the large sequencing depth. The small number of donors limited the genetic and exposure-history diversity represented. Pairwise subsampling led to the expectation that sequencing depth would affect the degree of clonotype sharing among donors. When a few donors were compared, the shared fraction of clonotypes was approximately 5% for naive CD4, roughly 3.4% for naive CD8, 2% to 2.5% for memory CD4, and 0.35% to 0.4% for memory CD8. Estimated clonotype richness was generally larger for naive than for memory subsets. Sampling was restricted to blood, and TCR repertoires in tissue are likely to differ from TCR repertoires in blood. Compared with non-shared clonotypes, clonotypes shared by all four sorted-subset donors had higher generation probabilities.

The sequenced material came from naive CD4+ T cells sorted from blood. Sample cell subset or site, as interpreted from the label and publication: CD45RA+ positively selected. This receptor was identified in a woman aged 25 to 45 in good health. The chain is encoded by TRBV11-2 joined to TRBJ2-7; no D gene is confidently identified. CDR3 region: CASSPSRPMEQYF. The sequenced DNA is TGTGCCAGCAGCCCATCTCGGCCTATGGAGCAGTACTTC.